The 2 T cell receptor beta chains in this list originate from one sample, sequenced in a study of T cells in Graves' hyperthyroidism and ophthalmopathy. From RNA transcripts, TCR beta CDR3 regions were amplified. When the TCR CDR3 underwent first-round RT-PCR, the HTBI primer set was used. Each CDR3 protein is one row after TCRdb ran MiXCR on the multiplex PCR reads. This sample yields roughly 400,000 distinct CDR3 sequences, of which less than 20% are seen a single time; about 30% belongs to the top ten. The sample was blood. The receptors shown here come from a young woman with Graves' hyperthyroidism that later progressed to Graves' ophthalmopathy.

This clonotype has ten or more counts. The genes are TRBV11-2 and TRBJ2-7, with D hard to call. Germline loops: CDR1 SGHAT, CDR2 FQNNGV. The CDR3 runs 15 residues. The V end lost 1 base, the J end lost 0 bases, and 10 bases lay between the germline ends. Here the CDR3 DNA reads TGTGCCAGCAGCTTAGGGTTTGGGGTCTCCTACGAGCAGTACTTC. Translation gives CASSLGFGVSYEQYF.

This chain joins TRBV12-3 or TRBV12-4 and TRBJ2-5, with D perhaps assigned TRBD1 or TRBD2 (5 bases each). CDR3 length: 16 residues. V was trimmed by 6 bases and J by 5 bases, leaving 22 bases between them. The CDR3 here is CASRGRDAGTWETQYF. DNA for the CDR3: TGTGCCAGCAGGGGACGGGACGCCGGGACCTGGGAGACCCAGTACTTC.